The 12 T cell receptor beta chains in this list originate from one sample, sequenced in a study of identical twins (dated by TCRdb to about 2016). Library preparation was by 5' RACE. Sequencing was carried out with an Illumina HiSeq 2000. Starting from the raw public reads, TCRdb applied fastp trimming at Q25, assembled clones with MiXCR and retained in-frame beta chains. Under each unique CDR3 protein, matching rows form one entry showing the most common genes and DNA. Here the sample has 200,000 or so distinct CDR3 sequences; 6.5% to 8.5% occur a single time. Around 2.1% of the sample is held by the ten biggest clonotypes. These sequences were also reported in another study, on yellow fever vaccine responses in identical twins.

Sequencing input: memory (CD45RO+) T cells sorted from blood. In light of the paper, this sample's cell subset or site label describes: CD45RO+ enriched T cells. Receptors were obtained from a woman aged 18-30 years in good health.

Ten or more counts support this clonotype. This chain links TRBV20-1 with TRBJ1-2; 9 nucleotides align to TRBD1. V was clipped by 5 bases and J by 6 bases; unmatched bases: 7. The CDR3 extends over 13 amino acids. Germline CDR1 DFQATT, CDR2 SNEGSKA (reference sequence). CDR3 DNA sequence: TGCAGTGCTGTCCGGGACAGGGCGGATGGCTACACCTTC. It translates to CSAVRDRADGYTF.

This clonotype has ten or more counts. An end of the junction differs from the germline gene, which may be a read error. The chain recombines TRBV20-1 with TRBJ2-7, with TRBD2 matching over 9 bases. Germline V gives CDR1 DFQATT, CDR2 SNEGSKA (reference sequence). CDR3 length equals 15 residues. The CDR3 reads CSARPIAGDSDEQYF. DNA for the CDR3: TGCAGTGCTAGACCTATAGCGGGAGACTCCGACGAGCAGTACTTC.

This clonotype has just a few counts. The J gene is TRBJ1-2, the V gene TRBV7-8, with D perhaps matching TRBD1 (6 bases). CDR1 and CDR2 from the germline V gene are SGHVS and FQNEAQ. The CDR3 extends over 15 amino acids. Trimming shortened V by 1 base and J by 3 bases, and 12 bases separated the two germline ends. Written as DNA, the CDR3 is TGTGCCAGCAGCTTAGGCGGCCGACAGGACTATGGCTACACCTTC. Encoded protein: CASSLGGRQDYGYTF.

Only one count was recorded for this clonotype. The chain has TRBV2 and TRBJ2-3, with 11 bases that match TRBD2. This CDR3 has 16 residues. Germline V gene lookup returns CDR1 SNHLY and CDR2 FYNNEI. Trimming took 4 bases from V and 2 from J; bases not matched to a gene: 5. The CDR3 DNA reads TGTGCCAGCAGTGTGGGACTAGCGGTACCCACAGATACGCAGTATTTT. Encoded protein: CASSVGLAVPTDTQYF.

This clonotype has a count of ten or more. The chain links TRBV20-1 to TRBJ1-4; perhaps TRBD1 as D (5 bases). The V and J ends lost 1 base and 3 bases respectively, with 15 bases between them. Germline V CDR1 and CDR2: DFQATT, SNEGSKA (reference sequence). The CDR3 spans 16 residues. DNA of the CDR3: TGCAGTGCTAGAGCGCCGGGGGGGTCCCCTAATGAAAAACTGTTTTTT. This encodes CSARAPGGSPNEKLFF.

This clonotype was found many times. The J gene is TRBJ2-1, the V gene TRBV9, with D possibly TRBD2 on 7 matching bases. The germline V gene has CDR1 SGDLS and CDR2 YYNGEE. Trimming shortened V by 3 bases and J by 6 bases, and 16 bases separated the two germline ends. This CDR3 is built from 15 residues. CDR3 loop: CASSGGGRQGNEQFF. The CDR3 region has the DNA TGTGCCAGCAGCGGGGGGGGGCGGCAGGGCAATGAGCAGTTCTTC.

The table lists this clonotype with a few counts. This rearrangement joins TRBV29-1 to TRBJ2-5, with D hard to call. CDR3 size: 15 residues. The V gene lost 3 bases and the J gene lost 1 base, with 15 bases spanning the gap. CDR1 and CDR2 from the germline V gene are SQVTM and ANQGSEA. As DNA, the CDR3 is TGCAGCGTTGAGGTTGCAGGTGCGCCCCAAGAGACCCAGTACTTC. Its translation is CSVEVAGAPQETQYF.

The chain recombines TRBV7-2 with TRBJ1-1; D remains ambiguous. This CDR3 spans 13 amino acids. Trimming left V 5 bases short and J 6 bases short, with 13 bases between. Per germline, CDR1 SGHTA and CDR2 FQGNSA. CDR3 bases: TGTGCCAGCAGCGGCGGTCCGGGCGCTGAAGCTTTCTTT. This gives the protein CASSGGPGAEAFF.

At least ten counts were recorded for this clonotype. This chain connects TRBV4-3 to TRBJ1-2; no definite D call. Germline CDR1 LGHNA, CDR2 YSLEER. V lost 1 base and J lost 4, with 16 bases in between. This CDR3 spans 16 amino acids. The CDR3 spells CASSQAQNSAIYGYTF. CDR3 DNA: TGCGCCAGCAGCCAAGCTCAAAACAGCGCAATCTATGGCTACACCTTC.

J is TRBJ2-2 and V is TRBV12-5, with 7 bases fitting TRBD2. Per the germline V gene, CDR1 is LGHNT and CDR2 is FRNRAP. With V trimmed by 5 bases and J by 6 bases, 0 bases remained unmatched. The CDR3 consists of 12 residues. The CDR3 DNA is TGTGCTAGTGGTAGCGGGGCCGGGGAGCTGTTTTTT. This translates into CASGSGAGELFF.

CDR3 DNA sequence: TGTGCCAGCAGTGATCTCGGACAGGGCAATCAGCCCCAGCATTTT. Translated, it gives CASSDLGQGNQPQHF. V usage is TRBV6-1 and J usage is TRBJ1-5, with TRBD1 matching over 7 bases. CDR3 length: 15 amino acids. The germline gives CDR1 MNHNS, CDR2 SASEGT. Unmatched junction bases numbered 4, after V lost 3 bases and J lost 2 bases.

The gene calls are TRBV7-2 and TRBJ2-7; 9 bases match TRBD1. J gave up 7 bases and V 6 bases, and 7 bases lay outside the gene matches. The CDR3 length is 13 residues. The V gene's germline CDR1 is SGHTA and CDR2 FQGNSA. CDR3 in amino acids: CASSQTGGNEQYF. In DNA, the CDR3 is TGTGCCAGCAGTCAGACAGGGGGAAATGAGCAGTACTTC.